A single sample gave rise to the 22 T cell receptor beta chains below, sequenced in a study of blood T cell repertoires in COVID-19 (dated by TCRdb to 2019 to 2021). The library was built by means of the immunoSEQ multiplex PCR assay. TCRdb retrieved this table from immuneACCESS and kept in-frame rearrangements only. Not all clones are present; in checked studies, unresolved V genes account for under half, and no reason is known for the remainder. Within this sample are 70,000 to 95,000 clones, with about 89% of them counted one time only. Approximately 15% of the sample rests with the top ten. The sequenced material came from peripheral blood. These receptors were taken from a man between 65 and 80 years old with active or convalescent COVID-19.

The V call is TRBV4-2, the J call TRBJ1-4; 9 nucleotides agree with TRBD1. The V and J ends lost 3 bases and 4 bases, in that order; junction bases with no gene match: 6. This CDR3 contains 16 residues. In germline, CDR1 is LGHNA, CDR2 YNFKEQ. The CDR3 DNA reads TGTGCCAGCAGCCATGGGAGACAGGGGGGTAATGAAAAACTGTTTTTT. Protein product: CASSHGRQGGNEKLFF.

The V call is TRBV19, the J call TRBJ1-1; tentative D call: TRBD1 (6 bases). The V end lost 7 bases, the J end lost 10 bases, and 43 bases lay between the germline ends. The CDR3 contains 21 residues. CDR1 and CDR2 from the germline V gene are LNHDA and SQIVND (reference sequence). CDR3 bases: TGTGCCAGTAAGTCCGTATTCAGCCCGAAGTTTGTGGGGCACGGGACATTCGGAGCTTTCTTT. Translating it yields CASKSVFSPKFVGHGTFGAFF.

V gene TRBV28 combines with J gene TRBJ2-1; 9 bases agree with TRBD2. With 6 bases clipped from V and 8 bases from J, the junction kept 14 bases outside the gene matches. CDR3 length: 16 residues. From germline, CDR1 is MDHEN and CDR2 SYDVKM. CDR3 bases: TGTGCCAGCAGCCCAGGGGGTAGCGGGAGAAGCTATGAGCAGTTCTTC. It is translated as CASSPGGSGRSYEQFF.

This clone was seen a single time. The DNA is omitted, as the CDR3 cannot be located on it reliably, and the CDR3 follows TCRdb's listing. The chain carries TRBV28 and TRBJ2-7; TRBD2, as called in the table, went unchecked against the DNA. CDR1 MDHEN and CDR2 SYDVKM come from the germline V gene. The CDR3 has 15 residues if both end residues are counted. This CDR3 reads CASSLGMGLLYEQYF.

This rearrangement joins TRBV7-2 to TRBJ2-1; a weak D match, TRBD1 (5 bases). The CDR3 has 14 residues. With 1 base removed from V and 3 bases from J, the gap between germline ends came to 7 bases. The V gene's germline CDR1 is SGHTA and CDR2 FQGNSA. CDR3 in amino acids: CASSLGQNYNEQFF. The DNA for the CDR3 is TGTGCCAGCAGCTTAGGACAGAACTACAATGAGCAGTTCTTC.

The chain carries TRBV28 and TRBJ2-7, with TRBD2 identical over 7 bases. Germline CDR1 MDHEN, CDR2 SYDVKM. This CDR3 spans 14 amino acids. After removal of 6 bases from V and 2 bases from J, the junction contained 7 bases not matched to a gene. CDR3 loop: CASSNPGGAYEQYF. DNA of the CDR3: TGTGCCAGCAGCAACCCGGGAGGTGCCTACGAGCAGTACTTC.

A single count supports this clone. The chain employs TRBV3-1 (or the pseudogene TRBV3-2) and TRBJ1-1; maybe TRBD1 (5 bases). This CDR3 contains 14 residues. Trimming shortened V by 0 bases and J by 1 base, and 6 bases separated the two germline ends. The germline V gene encodes CDR1 LGHDT and CDR2 YNNKEL (reference sequence). CDR3 nucleotides: TGTGCCAGCAGCCAAGATCAGGGGAACACTGAAGCTTTCTTT. It translates to CASSQDQGNTEAFF.

The chain links TRBV5-1 to TRBJ1-1, with D uncertain. V was clipped by 3 bases and J by 5 bases, with 14 bases between them. CDR1 SGHRS and CDR2 YFSETQ come from the germline V gene. This CDR3 is built from 14 residues. The CDR3 region is CASSWEGAKTEAFF. The DNA of the CDR3 is TGCGCCAGCAGCTGGGAGGGAGCGAAAACTGAAGCTTTCTTT.

The chain is built from TRBV3-1 (or the pseudogene TRBV3-2) and TRBJ2-5; D unclear. CDR3 length: 11 residues. V lost 7 bases to trimming and J lost 2 bases, with 5 bases between them. Germline V CDR1 and CDR2: LGHDT, YNNKEL (reference sequence). The CDR3 nucleotides read TGTGCCAGCACCCTTCAAGAGACCCAGTACTTC. Protein sequence: CASTLQETQYF.

V usage is TRBV15 and J usage is TRBJ2-5; D is uncertain. Trimming cost V 3 bases and J 5 bases, with 19 bases left between them. The CDR3 runs 16 residues. The germline V gene encodes CDR1 LNHNV and CDR2 YYDKDF (reference sequence). The CDR3 DNA sequence: TGTGCCACCAGCAGGGTAGGAGTTATGGCCGGGGAGACCCAGTACTTC. Protein: CATSRVGVMAGETQYF.

V and J are TRBV10-3 and TRBJ1-1; D gene uncertain. The CDR3 totals 16 residues. V gave up 9 bases and J gave up 5 bases, with 25 bases separating them. Germline values: CDR1 ENHRY, CDR2 SYGVKD. The CDR3 coding sequence is TGTGCCATAAGGAGAAGTACTCCTAGTAGATCAACTGAAGCTTTCTTT. Its translation: CAIRRSTPSRSTEAFF.

The chain employs TRBV6-5 and TRBJ1-5; 7 nucleotides agree with TRBD1. V shed 5 bases, J shed 7 bases, and the junction held 5 bases outside the gene matches. CDR1 and CDR2 from the germline V gene are MNHEY and SVGAGI. This CDR3 has 13 residues. CDR3 nucleotides: TGTGCCAGCAGTCAAACAGGGGACCAGCCCCAGCATTTT. It is translated as CASSQTGDQPQHF.

This clone was seen only a few times. CDR3 amino acids: CSVDGGTDTQYF. The CDR3, as DNA: TGCAGCGTTGACGGAGGCACAGATACGCAGTATTTT. This rearrangement joins TRBV29-1 to TRBJ2-3; D is uncertain. Trimming shortened V by 3 bases and J by 1 base, and 5 bases separated the two germline ends. Germline V gene data show CDR1 as SQVTM and CDR2 as ANQGSEA. This CDR3 contains 12 residues.

The J gene is TRBJ2-3, the V gene TRBV27; D unresolved. Trimming shortened V by 1 base and J by 5 bases, and 4 bases separated the two germline ends. Per the germline V gene, CDR1 is MNHEY and CDR2 is SMNVEV (reference sequence). This CDR3 region has 12 residues. CDR3 sequence: CASSLYGDTQYF. DNA for the CDR3: TGTGCCAGCAGTTTATACGGAGATACGCAGTATTTT.

The V and J genes are TRBV28 and TRBJ1-5; tentative D call: TRBD1 (6 bases). This CDR3 has 15 residues. V was pared by 11 bases and J by 5 bases, with 22 bases between. Germline values: CDR1 MDHEN, CDR2 SYDVKM. CDR3 DNA sequence: TGTGCCCGCTCCGGGGGGGGCGCGGGGGATCAGCCCCAGCATTTT. This gives the protein CARSGGGAGDQPQHF.

The chain links TRBV5-5 to TRBJ1-2, with 8 bases identical to TRBD1. This CDR3 contains 15 residues. With V trimmed by 4 bases and J by 7 bases, 12 bases remained unmatched. Germline V gene data show CDR1 as SGHKS and CDR2 as YYEKEE (reference sequence). The CDR3 spells CASSPTPDRVPGYTF. In nucleotides, the CDR3 is TGTGCCAGCAGCCCTACGCCGGACAGGGTTCCTGGCTACACCTTC. The full variable domain, with the rest looked up from reference TRBV5-5 and TRBJ1-2, is DAGVTQSPTHLIKTRGQQVTLRCSPISGHKSVSWYQQVLGQGPQFIFQYYEKEERGRGNFPDRFSARQFPNYSSELNVNALLLGDSALYLCASSPTPDRVPGYTFGSGTRLTVV.

The rearrangement uses TRBV11-2 and TRBJ2-5; 7 nucleotides line up with TRBD2. The CDR3 is 15 residues long. CDR1 and CDR2 from the germline V gene are SGHAT and FQNNGV. With V trimmed by 3 bases and J by 2 bases, 6 bases remained unmatched. For the CDR3, the DNA is TGTGCCAGCAGCTTTCGGCTAGCGGAACAAGAGACCCAGTACTTC. The encoded protein is CASSFRLAEQETQYF.

The rearrangement joins TRBV7-9 to TRBJ1-5, with D possibly being TRBD1 (6 bases). The germline gives CDR1 SEHNR, CDR2 FQNEAQ (reference sequence). The CDR3 loop spans 13 amino acids. Trimming took off 5 bases at V and 2 bases at J, with 7 bases between the two ends. DNA for the CDR3: TGTGCCAGCAGCCGACAGGGCAATCAGCCCCAGCATTTT. Its protein is CASSRQGNQPQHF.

This clone was seen a few times. The chain recombines TRBV2 with TRBJ1-5; D gene ambiguous. The CDR3 extends over 17 amino acids. Germline V gene lookup returns CDR1 SNHLY and CDR2 FYNNEI. V was shortened by 3 bases and J by 0 bases, with 15 bases between the two germline ends. This CDR3 reads CASSDRITSYSNQPQHF. The DNA of the CDR3 is TGTGCCAGCAGTGACAGAATAACCTCATATAGCAATCAGCCCCAGCATTTT.

This chain connects TRBV10-3 to TRBJ1-2; D is unresolved. Germline V gene lookup returns CDR1 ENHRY and CDR2 SYGVKD. CDR3 length equals 15 residues. V lost 2 bases and J 2 bases, leaving 12 bases between the germline ends. The CDR3 DNA is TGTGCCATCAGTGAGGGTTTTGGCAGAAACTATGGCTACACCTTC. Translating it yields CAISEGFGRNYGYTF.

This chain links TRBV6-5 with TRBJ2-7; a weak D match, TRBD1 (6 bases). The CDR3 runs 12 residues. With 6 bases removed from V and 4 bases from J, the gap between germline ends came to 10 bases. CDR1 and CDR2 (germline): MNHEY, SVGAGI. The CDR3 DNA reads as TGTGCCAGCAGCCAGGGGCTGTACGAGCAGTACTTC. Translated: CASSQGLYEQYF.

The gene calls are TRBV7-9 and TRBJ1-6; D is ambiguous. The CDR3 is 17 amino acids. V was trimmed by 1 base and J by 6 bases, leaving 16 bases between them. Germline CDR1 SEHNR, CDR2 FQNEAQ (reference sequence). The CDR3 sequence: CASSLGWTRGSNSPLHF. The DNA for the CDR3 is TGTGCCAGCAGCTTAGGGTGGACGCGAGGGAGTAATTCACCCCTCCACTTT.